The 29 T cell receptor beta chains in this list originate from one sample, sequenced in a study of OX40 agonist ivuxolimab in advanced cancers. Repertoires were generated with immunoSEQ multiplex PCR, while TCRdb's copy carries only in-frame clones and drops some. The data contain approximately 74,000 clones, roughly 93% of them seen just once; the ten biggest clones take up 0.32%. This sample comprised CD4+ or CD8+ T cells sorted from blood, obtained in a trial of the OX40 agonist ivuxolimab. Source of these receptors: an adult with an advanced solid tumor such as melanoma, head and neck, liver or kidney cancer.

The rearrangement links TRBV20-1 to TRBJ2-7; D uncertain. Germline values: CDR1 DFQATT, CDR2 SNEGSKA (reference sequence). The CDR3 length is 11 residues. V lost 3 bases to trimming and J lost 4 bases, with 7 bases between them. The chain's CDR3 is CSASSQYEQYF. DNA of the CDR3: TGCAGTGCTAGTTCCCAGTACGAGCAGTACTTC.

The rearrangement links TRBV7-2 to TRBJ2-5, with D perhaps assigned TRBD1 or TRBD2 (5 bases each). The CDR3 contains 14 residues. V was cut by 4 bases and J by 1 base, with 10 bases left in between. CDR1 is SGHTA, CDR2 FQGNSA, per germline. The CDR3 region is CASSSGTVQETQYF. The CDR3 nucleotides are TGTGCCAGCAGCTCAGGGACGGTCCAAGAGACCCAGTACTTC.

The rearrangement links TRBV6-6 to TRBJ2-3; tentative D call: TRBD2 (7 bases). CDR1 and CDR2 (germline): MNHNY, SVGAGI (reference sequence). V lost 6 bases to trimming and J lost 0 bases, with 13 bases between them. The CDR3 loop spans 15 amino acids. CDR3 DNA sequence: TGTGCCAGCAGCGAGGGGGGGGCGAGCACAGATACGCAGTATTTT. This sequence encodes CASSEGGASTDTQYF.

This clone was counted once. The chain recombines TRBV5-1 with TRBJ1-1; 7 nucleotides match TRBD1. This CDR3 region has 14 residues. The V segment lost 4 bases and the J segment 2 bases; nucleotides outside the gene matches: 5. Germline lookup yields CDR1 SGHRS and CDR2 YFSETQ. CDR3 loop: CASSVGTANTEAFF. CDR3 in DNA: TGCGCCAGCAGCGTAGGGACAGCAAACACTGAAGCTTTCTTT.

V is TRBV7-2 and J is TRBJ2-1, with D possibly matching TRBD2 (6 bases). Germline V CDR1 and CDR2: SGHTA, FQGNSA. The CDR3 consists of 15 residues. Deletions cut 5 bases from V and 1 base from J, with 12 bases between. The CDR3 sequence is CASSPGLRSYNEQFF. CDR3 coding DNA: TGTGCCAGCAGCCCAGGACTACGGTCCTACAATGAGCAGTTCTTC.

The CDR3 nucleotides read TGTGCCAGCAGCCCACAGCTCTATAATTCACCCCTCCACTTT. The encoded protein is CASSPQLYNSPLHF. The chain links TRBV7-2 to TRBJ1-6; D is unresolved. The CDR3 runs 14 residues. V lost 5 bases and J lost 3, with 8 bases in between. Germline V gene sequence: CDR1 SGHTA, CDR2 FQGNSA.

The V call is TRBV30, the J call TRBJ1-1; D gene ambiguous. Germline V gives CDR1 GTSNPN, CDR2 SVGIG (reference sequence). V lost 2 bases and J 2 bases, leaving 15 bases between the germline ends. This CDR3 has 15 amino acids. The CDR3 region has the DNA TGTGCCTGGAGTTTAGGTGGGAGTACTAACACTGAAGCTTTCTTT. Its protein product is CAWSLGGSTNTEAFF.

V and J are TRBV28 and TRBJ2-3; 12 positions match TRBD2. The CDR3 length is 16 residues. V trimming: 3 bases; J trimming: 9 bases; junction bases outside the gene matches: 10. Germline V gene lookup returns CDR1 MDHEN and CDR2 SYDVKM. Here the CDR3 DNA reads TGTGCCAGCAGTTTTTTTTCTAGCGGGAGGGCGGGGACGCAGTATTTT. As protein: CASSFFSSGRAGTQYF.

The rearrangement uses TRBV4-3 and TRBJ2-7; 11 nucleotides align to TRBD2. The CDR3 runs 15 residues. Germline V lookup: CDR1 LGHNA, CDR2 YSLEER. Unmatched junction bases numbered 3, after V lost 4 bases and J lost 1 base. The CDR3 DNA follows: TGCGCCAGCAGCCTCCTAGCGGGAGGTTCCTACGAGCAGTACTTC. It translates to CASSLLAGGSYEQYF.

This clone was counted between two and nine times. The chain couples TRBV6-6 to TRBJ2-7; TRBD2 matches 8 bases. CDR1 and CDR2 from the germline V gene are MNHNY and SVGAGI (reference sequence). With V trimmed by 4 bases and J by 1 base, 9 bases remained unmatched. This CDR3 contains 16 residues. The CDR3 spells CASSSMGGGLSYEQYF. The CDR3 coding sequence is TGTGCCAGCAGTTCAATGGGCGGGGGGCTATCCTACGAGCAGTACTTC.

The genes are TRBV7-2 and TRBJ2-1; 11 nucleotides match TRBD2. Germline V gene sequence: CDR1 SGHTA, CDR2 FQGNSA. The CDR3 totals 15 residues. The V gene end was trimmed by 1 base and the J gene end by 5 bases; junction bases not matched to a gene: 1. The CDR3 region has the DNA TGTGCCAGCAGCTTAGGACTAGCGGGGCACAATGAGCAGTTCTTC. As protein: CASSLGLAGHNEQFF.

The chain couples TRBV9 to TRBJ2-1; D is ambiguous. The germline V gene has CDR1 SGDLS and CDR2 YYNGEE. V lost 1 base and J lost 0, with 8 bases in between. CDR3 length: 15 amino acids. CDR3 coding DNA: TGTGCCAGCAGCGTATTTCAGAGCTCCTACAATGAGCAGTTCTTC. The encoded protein is CASSVFQSSYNEQFF.

The genes are TRBV7-2 and TRBJ1-1; no clear D. CDR3 length: 14 amino acids. V lost 2 bases and J lost 4, with 11 bases in between. The germline V gene has CDR1 SGHTA and CDR2 FQGNSA. In DNA form, the CDR3 reads TGTGCCAGCAGCTTAAGGGAAGTGGGCACTGAAGCTTTCTTT. As protein: CASSLREVGTEAFF.

The chain is built from TRBV5-4 and TRBJ1-1, with TRBD1 matching 8 bases. V gave up 2 bases and J gave up 1 base; unmatched junction bases: 4. The germline gives CDR1 SGHNT, CDR2 YYREEE (reference sequence). The CDR3 has 15 residues. CDR3 DNA sequence: TGTGCCAGCAGCTTCCCCGGGACAGGGAACACTGAAGCTTTCTTT. Translated, it gives CASSFPGTGNTEAFF.

The rearrangement uses TRBV28 and TRBJ2-1; possible D gene TRBD2, 6 bases. The CDR3 is made up of 14 amino acids. Germline CDR1 MDHEN, CDR2 SYDVKM. The germline V and J ends were trimmed by 2 bases and 2 bases, with 7 bases remaining between them. The CDR3 protein is CASSLTGAYNEQFF. The CDR3, as DNA: TGTGCCAGCAGTTTAACGGGGGCCTACAATGAGCAGTTCTTC.

This sequence joins TRBV4-2 and TRBJ2-3; D is unclear. The V gene lost 3 bases and the J gene lost 4 bases, with 8 bases spanning the gap. CDR1 is LGHNA and CDR2 is YNFKEQ in the germline V gene. CDR3 length: 13 residues. The CDR3 here is CASSHGEPDTQYF. The CDR3 DNA reads as TGTGCCAGCAGCCATGGGGAACCAGATACGCAGTATTTT.

J is TRBJ1-2 and V is TRBV28; D not certain. Trimming pared 3 bases from V and 4 bases from J, leaving 9 bases between. Germline CDR1 MDHEN, CDR2 SYDVKM. This CDR3 region has 13 residues. The CDR3 protein is CASSLSGTYGYTF. The CDR3 nucleotides are TGTGCCAGCAGTTTGTCGGGTACCTATGGCTACACCTTC.

The rearrangement uses TRBV7-9 and TRBJ2-7; D remains ambiguous. The germline gives CDR1 SEHNR, CDR2 FQNEAQ (reference sequence). Trimming shortened V by 5 bases and J by 5 bases, and 7 bases separated the two germline ends. The length of the CDR3 is 11 residues. The CDR3 reads CASSPGDEQYF. In DNA form, the CDR3 reads TGTGCCAGCAGCCCCGGAGACGAGCAGTACTTC.

The rearrangement joins TRBV4-2 to TRBJ2-5, with 9 bases identical to TRBD2. The CDR3 has 15 residues. CDR1 is LGHNA and CDR2 is YNFKEQ in the germline V gene. Trimming cost V 0 bases and J 7 bases; bases outside gene matches: 6. The CDR3 reads CASSQDLTSGATQYF. The CDR3 nucleotides read TGTGCCAGCAGCCAAGATTTGACTAGCGGCGCGACCCAGTACTTC.

This clone was seen a handful of times. The gene calls are TRBV14 and TRBJ2-1; 7 bases line up with TRBD2. The CDR3 covers 16 residues. From germline, CDR1 is SGHDN and CDR2 FVKESK. V shed 4 bases and J 3 bases; nucleotides not matched to a gene: 9. The CDR3 region has the DNA TGTGCCAGCAGCCGTCCCACGGGGGGTATCTACAATGAGCAGTTCTTC. It is translated as CASSRPTGGIYNEQFF.

The J gene is TRBJ2-3, the V gene TRBV27; possible D gene TRBD1, 6 bases. The CDR3 covers 15 residues. Trimming removed 0 bases at V and 4 bases at J, with 11 bases between. Germline assignment: CDR1 MNHEY and CDR2 SMNVEV (reference sequence). CDR3 protein: CASSLSTQGSDTQYF. The DNA for the CDR3 is TGTGCCAGCAGTTTATCAACGCAGGGGTCAGATACGCAGTATTTT.

CDR3 region: CASSDSLAGSQETQYF. The CDR3 DNA follows: TGTGCCAGCAGTGACTCACTAGCGGGTTCCCAAGAGACCCAGTACTTC. The chain links TRBV6-4 to TRBJ2-5; 9 nucleotides line up with TRBD2. J gave up 1 base and V 0 bases, and 3 bases lay outside the gene matches. The CDR3 length is 16 residues. The germline V gene encodes CDR1 MRHNA and CDR2 SNTAGT.

The chain has TRBV6-5 and TRBJ1-4; D call uncertain. This CDR3 is 15 amino acids long. CDR1 is MNHEY, CDR2 SVGAGI, per germline. The V end was cut by 5 bases, the J end by 3 bases, with 13 bases between. CDR3: CASSRAGISNEKLFF. The CDR3 nucleotides read TGTGCCAGCAGTAGGGCCGGGATCTCTAATGAAAAACTGTTTTTT.

The chain is built from TRBV6-6 and TRBJ1-2; TRBD1 is a possible D gene (6 bases). The CDR3 has 15 residues. V was clipped by 6 bases and J by 1 base, with 15 bases between them. In germline, CDR1 is MNHNY, CDR2 SVGAGI (reference sequence). CDR3 coding DNA: TGTGCCAGCAGCCTGACAGGACTCGTTAACTATGGCTACACCTTC. Amino acids: CASSLTGLVNYGYTF.

The table lists this clone with a count of one. The chain couples TRBV7-2 to TRBJ2-7; a possible D gene is TRBD2 (6 bases). The CDR3 extends over 14 amino acids. The V end was cut by 5 bases, the J end by 0 bases, with 11 bases between. In germline, CDR1 is SGHTA, CDR2 FQGNSA. Here the CDR3 reads CASSGGTPSYEQYF. The CDR3 DNA sequence: TGTGCCAGCAGCGGCGGGACTCCCTCCTACGAGCAGTACTTC.

The chain is built from TRBV1 and TRBJ1-2. TRBV1 is tagged as a pseudogene. The CDR3 extends over 16 amino acids. The CDR3 is CTSSKGSLCETYGYTF. The CDR3 region has the DNA TGCACCAGCAGTAAGGGCAGTTTGTGCGAAACCTATGGCTACACCTTC.

As concerns this clone: Other DNA sequences in the sample encode the same CDR3. The J gene is TRBJ2-5, the V gene TRBV5-1; D may be TRBD1 (5 bases). The V end was cut by 1 base, the J end by 1 base, with 8 bases between. Germline V gene sequence: CDR1 SGHRS, CDR2 YFSETQ. The CDR3 has 14 amino acids. CDR3 DNA: TGCGCCAGCAGCTTGACAGGAAGCCAAGAGACCCAGTACTTC. Protein product: CASSLTGSQETQYF.

The chain uses TRBV18 and TRBJ2-1; perhaps TRBD2 as D (5 bases). There are 16 residues in the CDR3. CDR1 KGHSH and CDR2 LQKENI come from the germline V gene. With 3 bases removed from V and 2 bases from J, the gap between germline ends came to 14 bases. Here the CDR3 reads CASSPPSPGPYNEQFF. For the CDR3, the DNA is TGTGCCAGCTCACCCCCTAGCCCAGGACCCTACAATGAGCAGTTCTTC.

The V gene is TRBV10-3, the J gene TRBJ1-2, with TRBD1 matching 10 bases. The CDR3 is 12 residues long. Trimming cost V 3 bases and J 11 bases; bases outside gene matches: 3. The germline gives CDR1 ENHRY, CDR2 SYGVKD. The chain's CDR3 is CAISEPGQGYTF. The DNA of the CDR3 is TGTGCCATCAGTGAACCGGGACAGGGGTACACCTTC.